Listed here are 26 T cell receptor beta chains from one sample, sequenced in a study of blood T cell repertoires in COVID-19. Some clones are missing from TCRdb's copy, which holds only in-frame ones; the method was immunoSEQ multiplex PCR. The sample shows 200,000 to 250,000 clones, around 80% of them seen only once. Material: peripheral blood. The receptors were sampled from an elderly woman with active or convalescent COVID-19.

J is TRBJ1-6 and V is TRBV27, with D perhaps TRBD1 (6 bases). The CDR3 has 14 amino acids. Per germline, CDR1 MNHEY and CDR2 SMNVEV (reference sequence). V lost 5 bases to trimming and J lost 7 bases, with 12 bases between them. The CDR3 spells CASSKDRMNSPLHF. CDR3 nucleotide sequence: TGTGCCAGCAGTAAAGACAGGATGAATTCACCCCTCCACTTT.

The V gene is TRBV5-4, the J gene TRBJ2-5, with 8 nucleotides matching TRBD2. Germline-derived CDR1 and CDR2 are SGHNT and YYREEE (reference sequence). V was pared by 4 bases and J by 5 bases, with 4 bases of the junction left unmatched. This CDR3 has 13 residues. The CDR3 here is CASSRSGAETQYF. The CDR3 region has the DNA TGTGCCAGCAGCCGTAGCGGGGCGGAGACCCAGTACTTC.

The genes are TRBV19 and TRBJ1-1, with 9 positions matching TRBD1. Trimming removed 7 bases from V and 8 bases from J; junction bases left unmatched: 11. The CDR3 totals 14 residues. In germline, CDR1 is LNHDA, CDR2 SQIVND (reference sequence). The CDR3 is CASTPQGQGGEAFF. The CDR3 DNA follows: TGTGCCAGTACCCCACAGGGACAGGGCGGCGAAGCTTTCTTT.

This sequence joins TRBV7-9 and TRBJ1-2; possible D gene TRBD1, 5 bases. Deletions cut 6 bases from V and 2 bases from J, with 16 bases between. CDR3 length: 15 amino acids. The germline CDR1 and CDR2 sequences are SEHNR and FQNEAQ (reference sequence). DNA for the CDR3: TGTGCCAGCAGTCCGCCGGGGACTTCCAACTATGGCTACACCTTC. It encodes CASSPPGTSNYGYTF.

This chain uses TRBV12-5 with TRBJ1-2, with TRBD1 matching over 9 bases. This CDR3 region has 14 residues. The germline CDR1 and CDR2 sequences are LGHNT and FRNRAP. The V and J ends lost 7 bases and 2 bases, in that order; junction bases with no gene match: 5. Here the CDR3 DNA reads TGTGCTAGTGCCCGGGACAGGGAGAACTATGGCTACACCTTC. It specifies CASARDRENYGYTF.

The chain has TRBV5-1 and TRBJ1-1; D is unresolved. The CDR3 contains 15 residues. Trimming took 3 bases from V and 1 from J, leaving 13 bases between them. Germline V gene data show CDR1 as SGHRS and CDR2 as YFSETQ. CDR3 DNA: TGCGCCAGCAGCTCACTAAACGCGGAGAACACTGAAGCTTTCTTT. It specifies CASSSLNAENTEAFF.

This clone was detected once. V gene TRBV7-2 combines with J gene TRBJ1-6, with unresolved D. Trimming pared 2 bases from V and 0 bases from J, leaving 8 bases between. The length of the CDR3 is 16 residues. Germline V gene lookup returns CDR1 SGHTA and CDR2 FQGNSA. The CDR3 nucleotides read TGTGCCAGCAGCTTACGGTCGAGCTCCTATAATTCACCCCTCCACTTT. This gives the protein CASSLRSSSYNSPLHF. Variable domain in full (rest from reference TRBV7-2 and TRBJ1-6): GAGVSQSPSNKVTEKGKDVELRCDPISGHTALYWYRQSLGQGLEFLIYFQGNSAPDKSGLPSDRFSAERTGGSVSTLTIQRTQQEDSAVYLCASSLRSSSYNSPLHFGNGTRLTVT.

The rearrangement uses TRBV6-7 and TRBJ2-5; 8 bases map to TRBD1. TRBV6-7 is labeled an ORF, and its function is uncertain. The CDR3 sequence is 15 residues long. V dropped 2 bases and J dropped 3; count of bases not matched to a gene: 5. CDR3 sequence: CASSYAGTGEETQYF. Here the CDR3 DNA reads TGTGCCAGCAGTTACGCCGGGACAGGAGAAGAGACCCAGTACTTC.

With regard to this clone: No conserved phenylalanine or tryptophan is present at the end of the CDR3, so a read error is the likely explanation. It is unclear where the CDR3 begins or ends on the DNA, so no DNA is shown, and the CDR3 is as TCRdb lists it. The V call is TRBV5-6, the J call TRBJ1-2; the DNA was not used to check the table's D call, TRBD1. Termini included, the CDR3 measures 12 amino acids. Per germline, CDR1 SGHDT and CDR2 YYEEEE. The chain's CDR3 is CASSLRDIAPWV.

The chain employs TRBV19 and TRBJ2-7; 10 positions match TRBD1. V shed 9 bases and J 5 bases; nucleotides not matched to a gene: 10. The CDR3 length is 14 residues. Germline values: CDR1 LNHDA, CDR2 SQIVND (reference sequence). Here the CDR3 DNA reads TGTGCCAGCAACCCGGGACAGGGGTACCACGAGCAGTACTTC. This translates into CASNPGQGYHEQYF.

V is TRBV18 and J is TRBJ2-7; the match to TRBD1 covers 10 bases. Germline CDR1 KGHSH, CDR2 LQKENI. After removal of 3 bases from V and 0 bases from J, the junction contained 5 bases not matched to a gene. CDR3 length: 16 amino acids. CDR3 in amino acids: CASSPPGQGSSYEQYF. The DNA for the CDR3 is TGTGCCAGCTCACCCCCGGGACAGGGGAGCTCCTACGAGCAGTACTTC.

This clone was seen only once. The DNA for the CDR3 is TGCAGCGTTGGGCAGTCACAGGCCGAGCAGTACTTC. Encoded protein: CSVGQSQAEQYF. The V and J genes are TRBV29-1 and TRBJ2-7; D is perhaps TRBD1 (5 bases). The CDR3 has 12 residues. Germline V lookup: CDR1 SQVTM, CDR2 ANQGSEA. The V end was cut by 4 bases, the J end by 6 bases, with 13 bases between.

The CDR3 sequence: CASSTQSILAYEQYF. The CDR3 bases are TGTGCCAGCAGCACCCAAAGTATCCTAGCGTACGAGCAGTACTTC. This chain joins TRBV7-2 and TRBJ2-7, with D maybe TRBD2 (6 bases). The CDR3 is 15 amino acids. The germline V and J ends were trimmed by 5 bases and 4 bases, with 18 bases remaining between them. Germline V gives CDR1 SGHTA, CDR2 FQGNSA.

The CDR3 DNA is TGTGCCAGCAGCTTGATCGGGAGTGTCGATACGCAGTATTTT. Translated, it gives CASSLIGSVDTQYF. The chain links TRBV7-3 to TRBJ2-3; D possibly corresponds to TRBD2 (6 bases). V was cut by 3 bases and J by 6 bases, with 13 bases left in between. The CDR3 extends over 14 amino acids. Germline V CDR1 and CDR2: SGHTA, FQGTGA.

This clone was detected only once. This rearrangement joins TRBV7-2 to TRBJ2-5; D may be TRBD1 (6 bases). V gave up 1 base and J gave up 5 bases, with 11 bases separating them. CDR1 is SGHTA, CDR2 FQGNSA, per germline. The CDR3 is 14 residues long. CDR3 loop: CASSLDTGYETQYF. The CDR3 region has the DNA TGTGCCAGCAGCTTAGATACAGGGTATGAGACCCAGTACTTC.

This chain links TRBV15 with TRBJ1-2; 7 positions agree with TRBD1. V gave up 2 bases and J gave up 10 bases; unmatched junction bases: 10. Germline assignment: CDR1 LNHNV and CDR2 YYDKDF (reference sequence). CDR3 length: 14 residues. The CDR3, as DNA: TGTGCCACCAGCAGAACCGGGACAGATACTCTCTACACCTTC. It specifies CATSRTGTDTLYTF.

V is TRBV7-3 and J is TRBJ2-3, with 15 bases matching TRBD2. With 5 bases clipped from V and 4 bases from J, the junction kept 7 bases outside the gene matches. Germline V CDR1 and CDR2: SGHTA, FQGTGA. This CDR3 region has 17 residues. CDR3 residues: CASSRGLAGGFSDTQYF. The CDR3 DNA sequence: TGTGCCAGCAGCCGCGGACTAGCGGGGGGGTTCTCAGATACGCAGTATTTT.

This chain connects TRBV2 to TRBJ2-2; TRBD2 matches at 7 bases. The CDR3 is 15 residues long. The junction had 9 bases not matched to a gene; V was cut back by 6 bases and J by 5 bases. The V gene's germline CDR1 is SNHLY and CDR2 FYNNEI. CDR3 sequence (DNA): TGTGCCAGCAGGGGGAGGGCCCTAACTACCGGGGAGCTGTTTTTT. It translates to CASRGRALTTGELFF.

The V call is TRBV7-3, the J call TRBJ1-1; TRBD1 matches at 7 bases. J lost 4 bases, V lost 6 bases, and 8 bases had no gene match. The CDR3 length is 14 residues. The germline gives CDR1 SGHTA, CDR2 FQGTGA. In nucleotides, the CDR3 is TGTGCCAGCAGTTCCGGACAGGTAGGCACTGAAGCTTTCTTT. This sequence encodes CASSSGQVGTEAFF.

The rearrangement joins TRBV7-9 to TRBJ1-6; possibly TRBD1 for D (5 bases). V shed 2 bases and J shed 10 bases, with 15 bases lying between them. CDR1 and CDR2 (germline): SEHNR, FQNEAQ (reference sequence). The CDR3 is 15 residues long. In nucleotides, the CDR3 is TGTGCCAGCAGCTTATACAGCGGGGGGGTATCACCCCTCCACTTT. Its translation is CASSLYSGGVSPLHF. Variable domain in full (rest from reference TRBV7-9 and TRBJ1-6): DTGVSQNPRHKITKRGQNVTFRCDPISEHNRLYWYRQTLGQGPEFLTYFQNEAQLEKSRLLSDRFSAERPKGSFSTLEIQRTEQGDSAMYLCASSLYSGGVSPLHFGNGTRLTVT.

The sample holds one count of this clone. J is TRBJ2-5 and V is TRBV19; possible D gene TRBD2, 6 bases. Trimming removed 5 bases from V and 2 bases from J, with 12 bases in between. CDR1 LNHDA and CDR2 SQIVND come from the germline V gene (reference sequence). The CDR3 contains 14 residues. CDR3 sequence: CASSVGSGQETQYF. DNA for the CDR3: TGTGCCAGTAGTGTCGGTAGCGGTCAAGAGACCCAGTACTTC.

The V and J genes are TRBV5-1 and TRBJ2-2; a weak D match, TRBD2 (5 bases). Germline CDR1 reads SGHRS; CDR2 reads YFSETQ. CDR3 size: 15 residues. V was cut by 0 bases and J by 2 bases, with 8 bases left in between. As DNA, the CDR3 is TGCGCCAGCAGCTTGGCAGCTAGCAACACCGGGGAGCTGTTTTTT. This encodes CASSLAASNTGELFF.

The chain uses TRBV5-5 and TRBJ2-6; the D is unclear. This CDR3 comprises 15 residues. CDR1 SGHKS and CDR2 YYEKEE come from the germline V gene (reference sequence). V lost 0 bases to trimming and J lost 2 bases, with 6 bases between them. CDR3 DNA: TGTGCCAGCAGCTTGGAAGGAGCTGGGGCCAACGTCCTGACTTTC. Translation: CASSLEGAGANVLTF.

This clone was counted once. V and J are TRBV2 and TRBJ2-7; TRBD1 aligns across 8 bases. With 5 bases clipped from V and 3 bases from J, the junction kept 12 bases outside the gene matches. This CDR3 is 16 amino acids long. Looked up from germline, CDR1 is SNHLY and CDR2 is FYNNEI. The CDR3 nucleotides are TGTGCCAGCAGTAAGCAGGGGGCCATCTTAGGCTACGAGCAGTACTTC. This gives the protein CASSKQGAILGYEQYF.

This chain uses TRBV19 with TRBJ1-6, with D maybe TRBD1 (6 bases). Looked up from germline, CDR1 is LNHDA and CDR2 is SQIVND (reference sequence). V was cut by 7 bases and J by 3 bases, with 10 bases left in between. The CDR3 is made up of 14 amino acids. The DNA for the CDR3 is TGTGCCAGTACCGGACAGCTCTATAATTCACCCCTCCACTTT. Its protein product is CASTGQLYNSPLHF. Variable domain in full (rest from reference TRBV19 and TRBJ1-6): DGGITQSPKYLFRKEGQNVTLSCEQNLNHDAMYWYRQDPGQGLRLIYYSQIVNDFQKGDIAEGYSVSREKKESFPLTVTSAQKNPTAFYLCASTGQLYNSPLHFGNGTRLTVT.

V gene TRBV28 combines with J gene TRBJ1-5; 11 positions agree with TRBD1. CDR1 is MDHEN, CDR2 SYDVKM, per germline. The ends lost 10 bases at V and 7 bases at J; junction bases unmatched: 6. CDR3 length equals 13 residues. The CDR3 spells CAILGTGGQPQHF. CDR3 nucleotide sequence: TGTGCCATACTGGGGACAGGGGGACAGCCCCAGCATTTT.